Presented here are 18 T cell receptor beta chains from one specimen sequenced in a study of cytomegalovirus exposure and HLA in healthy donors. The study ran its PCR with 60 Vbeta and 13 Jbeta primers. Some clones are missing from TCRdb's copy, which holds only in-frame ones; the method was immunoSEQ multiplex PCR. The data show nearly 110,000 clones, with about 85% seen just once and about 2.2% held by the top ten. Sequencing used PBMCs. These receptors were collected from a man under 40 in good health and CMV-seronegative.

The J gene is TRBJ1-1, the V gene TRBV4-1; TRBD1 matches at 8 bases. J was trimmed by 1 base and V by 3 bases; bases with no gene match: 4. This CDR3 comprises 15 residues. The germline gives CDR1 MGHRA, CDR2 YSYEKL. This chain's CDR3 is CASSHAGTGNTEAFF. CDR3 coding DNA: TGCGCCAGCAGCCACGCCGGGACAGGGAACACTGAAGCTTTCTTT.

This clone was picked up a small number of times. The J gene is TRBJ2-5, the V gene TRBV6-1; D may be TRBD2 (5 bases). Germline CDR1 MNHNS, CDR2 SASEGT. CDR3 size: 15 residues. Trimming removed 2 bases from V and 2 bases from J, with 12 bases in between. The CDR3 here is CASSEFVRGQETQYF. The CDR3 DNA reads TGTGCCAGCAGTGAATTTGTACGGGGACAAGAGACCCAGTACTTC.

The chain is built from TRBV7-6 and TRBJ1-2; D is perhaps TRBD1 (5 bases). This CDR3 contains 13 residues. CDR1 is SGHVS and CDR2 is FNYEAQ in the germline V gene. V was pared by 5 bases and J by 4 bases, with 11 bases between. CDR3 loop: CASSPAGAYGYTF. The CDR3 region has the DNA TGTGCCAGCAGCCCCGCTGGGGCCTATGGCTACACCTTC.

This clone was picked up many times. The chain combines TRBV7-6 with TRBJ2-1; 14 bases fit TRBD2. Germline trimming cut 1 base from V and 11 bases from J; bases unmatched to any gene: 7. The CDR3 is made up of 16 amino acids. Germline values: CDR1 SGHVS, CDR2 FNYEAQ. CDR3 region: CASSLVSTSGGAKQFF. The CDR3 DNA follows: TGTGCCAGCAGCTTAGTATCGACTAGCGGGGGGGCGAAGCAGTTCTTC.

This chain connects TRBV7-9 to TRBJ1-2; perhaps TRBD1 as D (5 bases). CDR1 is SEHNR, CDR2 FQNEAQ, per germline (reference sequence). This CDR3 contains 15 residues. The V gene lost 5 bases and the J gene lost 0 bases, with 13 bases spanning the gap. The CDR3 DNA sequence: TGTGCCAGCAGCATCCCGACAGCAGCTAACTATGGCTACACCTTC. Protein product: CASSIPTAANYGYTF.

This clone was counted between two and nine times. The V call is TRBV30, the J call TRBJ1-2; 8 nucleotides agree with TRBD1. The CDR3 extends over 15 amino acids. From germline, CDR1 is GTSNPN and CDR2 SVGIG (reference sequence). Trimming at V came to 8 bases and at J to 4 bases, leaving 15 bases not matched to a gene. CDR3: CAGDGRQGTFYGYTF. In nucleotides, the CDR3 is TGTGCCGGGGATGGGCGACAGGGGACCTTCTATGGCTACACCTTC.

The genes are TRBV5-4 and TRBJ2-2; TRBD1 matches 12 bases. Germline loops: CDR1 SGHNT, CDR2 YYREEE (reference sequence). V lost 2 bases and J lost 7; bases outside the gene matches: 6. The CDR3 has 16 residues. The CDR3: CASSFGGQGAIGELFF. DNA of the CDR3: TGTGCCAGCAGCTTCGGGGGACAGGGGGCAATCGGGGAGCTGTTTTTT.

On this clone: The same CDR3 is also encoded by other DNA sequences in this sample. The chain employs TRBV11-3 and TRBJ1-1; 10 nucleotides match TRBD1. Germline loops: CDR1 SGHNT, CDR2 YENEEA. CDR3 size: 15 residues. Trimming took 5 bases from V and 3 from J; bases not matched to a gene: 6. The CDR3 DNA reads TGTGCCAGCAGCGGGACAGGGGAACAGGACACTGAAGCTTTCTTT. It codes for CASSGTGEQDTEAFF.

This chain connects TRBV5-1 to TRBJ2-7; possibly TRBD1 for D (5 bases). Germline CDR1 is SGHRS and CDR2 is YFSETQ. There are 13 residues in the CDR3. Trimming took off 3 bases at V and 6 bases at J, with 13 bases between the two ends. CDR3 bases: TGCGCCAGCAGCTCTGGGGCGTGGTTCGAGCAGTACTTC. Its translation is CASSSGAWFEQYF.

V usage is TRBV2 and J usage is TRBJ1-1, with TRBD1 identical over 7 bases. The V gene's germline CDR1 is SNHLY and CDR2 FYNNEI. The CDR3 sequence is 14 residues long. Trimming removed 6 bases from V and 4 bases from J; junction bases left unmatched: 8. CDR3 coding DNA: TGTGCCAGCAGAGGGGGCCGAGGGGCCACTGAAGCTTTCTTT. Its translation: CASRGGRGATEAFF.

The chain combines TRBV7-8 with TRBJ2-2; 8 nucleotides align to TRBD1. This CDR3 region has 15 residues. V lost 7 bases, J lost 4 bases, and 8 bases stayed unmatched. Germline CDR1 SGHVS, CDR2 FQNEAQ. CDR3 region: CASNSGTGATGELFF. In DNA, the CDR3 is TGTGCCAGCAACTCCGGGACAGGCGCCACCGGGGAGCTGTTTTTT.

CDR3 sequence reads: CASSVGGVNNQPQHF. The CDR3 coding sequence is TGTGCCAGCAGTGTGGGAGGGGTAAACAATCAGCCCCAGCATTTT. The chain recombines TRBV2 with TRBJ1-5, with D possibly matching TRBD1 (5 bases). Germline CDR1 reads SNHLY; CDR2 reads FYNNEI. V lost 4 bases, J lost 3 bases, and 13 bases lay in between. The CDR3 consists of 15 residues.

The chain links TRBV19 to TRBJ2-5; 13 nucleotides agree with TRBD2. The J call may be faulty, since TRBJ2-7 better matches the DNA end. The germline V gene has CDR1 LNHDA and CDR2 SQIVND (reference sequence). The CDR3 runs to 13 residues. The CDR3 coding sequence is TGTGCCACGGGACTAGCGGGAATCAACGAGCAGTACTTC. Its protein product is CATGLAGINEQYF.

This clone showed up just a few times. V is TRBV13 and J is TRBJ1-1, with a weak D call TRBD1 (6 bases). The V and J ends lost 6 bases and 2 bases respectively, with 13 bases between them. Germline CDR1 reads PRHDT; CDR2 reads FYEKMQ (reference sequence). This CDR3 has 14 amino acids. Here the CDR3 DNA reads TGTGCCAGCAGGACCCGACAGGCTAACACTGAAGCTTTCTTT. Translation gives CASRTRQANTEAFF.

The V gene is TRBV7-9, the J gene TRBJ1-4; 7 nucleotides match TRBD1. The V gene's germline CDR1 is SEHNR and CDR2 FQNEAQ (reference sequence). The CDR3 length is 16 residues. Germline trimming cut 7 bases from V and 3 bases from J; bases unmatched to any gene: 11. The CDR3 sequence: CASIRSGTEPNEKLFF. The DNA for the CDR3 is TGTGCCAGCATTCGAAGTGGGACAGAACCTAATGAAAAACTGTTTTTT.

This clone was observed once. The chain couples TRBV4-1 to TRBJ2-2; TRBD1 aligns across 8 bases. Unmatched junction bases numbered 0, after V lost 1 base and J lost 5 bases. The CDR3 has 14 amino acids. Germline CDR1 is MGHRA and CDR2 is YSYEKL. CDR3 sequence (DNA): TGCGCCAGCAGCCAAGGGACAGGGACCGGGGAGCTGTTTTTT. This gives the protein CASSQGTGTGELFF.

This sequence joins TRBV20-1 and TRBJ2-3; weak D call: TRBD2 (5 bases). The V and J ends lost 7 bases and 9 bases respectively, with 11 bases between them. The CDR3 contains 10 residues. Germline-derived CDR1 and CDR2 are DFQATT and SNEGSKA (reference sequence). For the CDR3, the DNA is TGCAGTGAGAGCGGAACAACGCAGTATTTT. Translating it yields CSESGTTQYF.

This clone was detected only once. The V call is TRBV29-1, the J call TRBJ2-2; TRBD2 agrees at 8 bases. The CDR3 covers 11 residues. Per germline, CDR1 SQVTM and CDR2 ANQGSEA. The V gene end was trimmed by 6 bases and the J gene end by 7 bases; junction bases not matched to a gene: 1. As DNA, the CDR3 is TGCAGCGTCGGGGGGGGCGGGGAGCTGTTTTTT. Its translation is CSVGGGGELFF.